The table lists the clone carrying this TCR beta chain with many counts. These data originate in a study of T cells in Graves' hyperthyroidism and ophthalmopathy. TCR beta CDR3 regions were amplified from RNA transcripts. First-round RT-PCR targeting the TCR CDR3 was performed with the HTBI primer set. TCRdb re-derived calls from the multiplex PCR reads in MiXCR, one entry per CDR3 protein. The repertoire holds over 500,000 distinct CDR3 sequences, with about 16% as singletons. Germline values: CDR1 SEHNR, CDR2 FQNEAQ (reference sequence). The CDR3 length is 15 residues. Trimming removed 5 bases at V and 3 bases at J, with 13 bases between.

Sequenced input: blood. The chain joins TRBV7-9 to TRBJ2-2; D is possibly TRBD1 (6 bases). This TCR was sampled from a woman younger than 45 with Graves' ophthalmopathy. The CDR3 reads CASSAGVADTGELFF. CDR3 in DNA: TGTGCCAGCAGCGCAGGGGTTGCGGACACCGGGGAGCTGTTTTTT.